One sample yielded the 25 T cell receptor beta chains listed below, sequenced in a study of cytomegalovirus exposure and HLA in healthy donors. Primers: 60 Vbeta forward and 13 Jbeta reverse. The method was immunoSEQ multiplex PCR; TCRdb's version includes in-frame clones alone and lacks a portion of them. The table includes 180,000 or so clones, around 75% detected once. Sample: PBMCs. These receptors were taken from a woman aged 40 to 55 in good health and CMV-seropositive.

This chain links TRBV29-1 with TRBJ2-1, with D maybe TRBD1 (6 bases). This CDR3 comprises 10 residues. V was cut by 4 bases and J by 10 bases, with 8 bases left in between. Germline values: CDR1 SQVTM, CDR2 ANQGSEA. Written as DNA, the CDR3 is TGCAGCGTTGCTGACAGGGAGCAGTTCTTC. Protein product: CSVADREQFF.

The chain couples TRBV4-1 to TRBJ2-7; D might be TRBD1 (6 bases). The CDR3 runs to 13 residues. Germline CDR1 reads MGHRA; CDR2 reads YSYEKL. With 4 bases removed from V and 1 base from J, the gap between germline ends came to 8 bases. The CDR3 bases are TGCGCCAGCAGCCGCACAGGGTCCTACGAGCAGTACTTC. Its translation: CASSRTGSYEQYF.

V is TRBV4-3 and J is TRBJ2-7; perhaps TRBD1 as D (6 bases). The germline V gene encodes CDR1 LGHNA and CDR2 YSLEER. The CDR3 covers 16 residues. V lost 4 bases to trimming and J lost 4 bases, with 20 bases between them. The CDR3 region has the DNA TGCGCCAGCAGCCCCCGACAGGTTCTGGGTGTTTACGAGCAGTACTTC. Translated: CASSPRQVLGVYEQYF.

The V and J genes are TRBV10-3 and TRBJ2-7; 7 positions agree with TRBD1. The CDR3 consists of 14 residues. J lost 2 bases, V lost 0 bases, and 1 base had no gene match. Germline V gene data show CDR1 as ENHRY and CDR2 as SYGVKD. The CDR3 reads CAISESGQTYEQYF. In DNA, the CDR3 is TGTGCCATCAGTGAGTCGGGACAGACCTACGAGCAGTACTTC.

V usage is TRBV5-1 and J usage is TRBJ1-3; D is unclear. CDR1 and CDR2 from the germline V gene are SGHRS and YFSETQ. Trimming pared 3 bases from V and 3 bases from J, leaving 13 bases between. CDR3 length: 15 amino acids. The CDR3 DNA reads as TGCGCCAGCAGCTCGGACGGACTCCTTGGAAACACCATATATTTT. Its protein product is CASSSDGLLGNTIYF.

The chain's CDR3 is CASSLYPRADTQYF. The CDR3 region has the DNA TGTGCCAGCAGTTTATACCCCCGCGCAGATACGCAGTATTTT. The chain recombines TRBV27 with TRBJ2-3, with D hard to call. V gave up 1 base and J gave up 4 bases, with 9 bases separating them. CDR1 MNHEY and CDR2 SMNVEV come from the germline V gene (reference sequence). CDR3 length: 14 amino acids.

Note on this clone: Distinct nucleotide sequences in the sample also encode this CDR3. The chain's CDR3 is CASSLRSDSYGYTF. The CDR3 nucleotides are TGTGCCAGCAGCCTACGTTCCGACAGCTATGGCTACACCTTC. The V gene is TRBV7-2, the J gene TRBJ1-2, with D possibly TRBD1 on 5 matching bases. The germline V gene encodes CDR1 SGHTA and CDR2 FQGNSA. The V end lost 5 bases, the J end lost 4 bases, and 14 bases lay between the germline ends. This CDR3 comprises 14 residues.

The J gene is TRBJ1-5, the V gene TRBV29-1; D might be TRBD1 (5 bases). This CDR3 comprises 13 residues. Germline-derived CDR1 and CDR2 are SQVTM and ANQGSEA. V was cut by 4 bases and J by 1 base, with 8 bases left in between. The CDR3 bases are TGCAGCGTTGGGGGGGTCAGCAATCAGCCCCAGCATTTT. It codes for CSVGGVSNQPQHF.

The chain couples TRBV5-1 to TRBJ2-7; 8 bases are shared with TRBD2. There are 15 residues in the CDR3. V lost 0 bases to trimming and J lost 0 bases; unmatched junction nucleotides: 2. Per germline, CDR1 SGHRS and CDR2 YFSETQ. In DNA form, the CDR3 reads TGCGCCAGCAGCTTGGCCGGGACTAGCTCCTACGAGCAGTACTTC. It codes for CASSLAGTSSYEQYF.

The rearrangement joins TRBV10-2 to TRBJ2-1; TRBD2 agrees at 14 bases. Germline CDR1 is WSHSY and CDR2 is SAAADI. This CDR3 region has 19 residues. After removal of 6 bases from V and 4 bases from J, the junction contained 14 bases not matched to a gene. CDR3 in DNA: TGCGCCAGCAGGGGATGGGGACTAGCGGGAGTTCGTGAGTACAATGAGCAGTTCTTC. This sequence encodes CASRGWGLAGVREYNEQFF.

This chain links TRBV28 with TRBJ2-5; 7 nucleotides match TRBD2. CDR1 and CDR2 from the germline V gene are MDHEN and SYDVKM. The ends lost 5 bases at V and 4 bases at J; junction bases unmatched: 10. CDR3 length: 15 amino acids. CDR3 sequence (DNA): TGTGCCAGCAGTCCCCCTTCGGGAGGCCGAGAGACCCAGTACTTC. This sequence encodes CASSPPSGGRETQYF.

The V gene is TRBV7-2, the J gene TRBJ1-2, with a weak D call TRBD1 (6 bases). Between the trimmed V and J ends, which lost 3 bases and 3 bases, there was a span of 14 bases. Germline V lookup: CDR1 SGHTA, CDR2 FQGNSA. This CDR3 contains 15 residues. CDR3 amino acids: CASSFGPRGDYGYTF. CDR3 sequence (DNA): TGTGCCAGCAGCTTCGGACCCAGGGGAGACTATGGCTACACCTTC.

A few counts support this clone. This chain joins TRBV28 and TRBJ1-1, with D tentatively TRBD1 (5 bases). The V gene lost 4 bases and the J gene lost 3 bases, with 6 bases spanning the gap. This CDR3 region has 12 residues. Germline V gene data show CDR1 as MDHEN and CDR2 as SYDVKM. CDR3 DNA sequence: TGTGCCAGCAGTTGGGGGGACACTGAAGCTTTCTTT. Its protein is CASSWGDTEAFF.

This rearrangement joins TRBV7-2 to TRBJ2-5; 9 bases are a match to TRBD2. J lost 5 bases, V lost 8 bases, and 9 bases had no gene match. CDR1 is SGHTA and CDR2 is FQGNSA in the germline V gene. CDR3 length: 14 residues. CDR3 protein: CASHLAGVGETQYF. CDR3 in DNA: TGTGCCAGCCACTTAGCGGGAGTTGGGGAGACCCAGTACTTC. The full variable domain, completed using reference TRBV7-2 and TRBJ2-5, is GAGVSQSPSNKVTEKGKDVELRCDPISGHTALYWYRQSLGQGLEFLIYFQGNSAPDKSGLPSDRFSAERTGGSVSTLTIQRTQQEDSAVYLCASHLAGVGETQYFGPGTRLLVL.

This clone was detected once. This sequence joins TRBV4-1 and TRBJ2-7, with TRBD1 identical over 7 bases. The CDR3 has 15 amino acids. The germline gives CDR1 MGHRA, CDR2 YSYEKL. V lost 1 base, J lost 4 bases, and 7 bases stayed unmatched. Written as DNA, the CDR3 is TGCGCCAGCAGCCAAGGCGGACAGGCCGTTTACGAGCAGTACTTC. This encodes CASSQGGQAVYEQYF.

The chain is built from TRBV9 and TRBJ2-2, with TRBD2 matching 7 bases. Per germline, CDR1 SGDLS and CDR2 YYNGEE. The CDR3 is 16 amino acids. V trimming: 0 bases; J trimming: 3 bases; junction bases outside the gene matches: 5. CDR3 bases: TGTGCCAGCAGCGTAGCCCTAGCGGAGCACACCGGGGAGCTGTTTTTT. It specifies CASSVALAEHTGELFF.

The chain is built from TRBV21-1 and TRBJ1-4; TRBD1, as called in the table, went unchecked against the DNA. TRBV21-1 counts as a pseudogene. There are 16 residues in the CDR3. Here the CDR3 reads CASSKVVTRGNEKLFF. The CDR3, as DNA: TGTGCCAGCAGCAAAGTGGTCACCAGGGGCAACGAAAAACTGTTTTTT.

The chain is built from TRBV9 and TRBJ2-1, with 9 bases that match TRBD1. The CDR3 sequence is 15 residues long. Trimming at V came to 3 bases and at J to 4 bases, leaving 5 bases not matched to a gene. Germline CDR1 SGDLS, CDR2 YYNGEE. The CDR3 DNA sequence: TGTGCCAGCAGCGGGGGGACAGGGCAGTACAATGAGCAGTTCTTC. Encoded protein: CASSGGTGQYNEQFF.

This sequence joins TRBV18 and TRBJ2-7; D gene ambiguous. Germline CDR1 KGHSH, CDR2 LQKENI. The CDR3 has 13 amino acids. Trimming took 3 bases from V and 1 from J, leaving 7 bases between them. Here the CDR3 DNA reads TGTGCCAGCTCACCTGTCAGTTCCTACGAGCAGTACTTC. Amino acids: CASSPVSSYEQYF.

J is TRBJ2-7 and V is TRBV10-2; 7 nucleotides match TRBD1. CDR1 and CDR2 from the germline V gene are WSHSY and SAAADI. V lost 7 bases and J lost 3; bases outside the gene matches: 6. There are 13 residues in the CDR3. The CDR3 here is CASTEGTDYEQYF. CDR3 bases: TGCGCCAGCACCGAAGGGACAGACTACGAGCAGTACTTC.

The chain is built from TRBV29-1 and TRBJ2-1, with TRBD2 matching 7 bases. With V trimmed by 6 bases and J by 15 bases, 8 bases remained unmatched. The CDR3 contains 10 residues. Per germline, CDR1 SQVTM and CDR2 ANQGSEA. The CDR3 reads CSVAGVPLFF. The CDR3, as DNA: TGCAGCGTCGCGGGAGTGCCCCTGTTCTTC.

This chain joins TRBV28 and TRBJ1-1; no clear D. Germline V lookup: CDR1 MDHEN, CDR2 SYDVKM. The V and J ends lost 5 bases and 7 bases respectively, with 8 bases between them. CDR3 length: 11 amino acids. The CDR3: CASSSGIEAFF. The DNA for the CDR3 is TGTGCCAGCAGTAGCGGGATTGAAGCTTTCTTT. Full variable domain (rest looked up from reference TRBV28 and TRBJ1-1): DVKVTQSSRYLVKRTGEKVFLECVQDMDHENMFWYRQDPGLGLRLIYFSYDVKMKEKGDIPEGYSVSREKKERFSLILESASTNQTSMYLCASSSGIEAFFGQGTRLTVV.

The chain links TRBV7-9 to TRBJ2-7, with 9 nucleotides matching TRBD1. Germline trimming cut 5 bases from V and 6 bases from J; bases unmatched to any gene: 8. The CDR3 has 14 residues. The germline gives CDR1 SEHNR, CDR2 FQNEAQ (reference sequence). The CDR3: CASSPGQGFREQYF. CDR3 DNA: TGTGCCAGCAGCCCGGGACAGGGCTTTCGCGAGCAGTACTTC.

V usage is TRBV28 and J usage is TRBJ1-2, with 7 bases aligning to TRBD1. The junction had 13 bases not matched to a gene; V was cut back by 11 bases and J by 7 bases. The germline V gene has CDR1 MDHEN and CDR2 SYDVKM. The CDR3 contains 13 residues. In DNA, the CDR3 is TGTGCCGGCCGGACAGGCCTGTCCAGTGGCTACACCTTC. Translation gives CAGRTGLSSGYTF.

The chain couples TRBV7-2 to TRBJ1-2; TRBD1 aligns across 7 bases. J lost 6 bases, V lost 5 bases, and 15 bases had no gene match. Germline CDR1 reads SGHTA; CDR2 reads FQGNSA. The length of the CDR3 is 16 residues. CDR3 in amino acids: CASSLRGQGLLDGYTF. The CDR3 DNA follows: TGTGCCAGCAGCCTGAGGGGGCAGGGCCTATTAGATGGCTACACCTTC.